What follows describes a single T cell receptor beta chain. Its antigen remains unknown. This record comes from a study of T-cell reconstitution after alpha-beta-depleted transplantation in children. General study results and limits: By about two months after transplant, alpha-beta T cells reportedly arose from several hundred graft clones that had expanded. Some patients' high day-60 TCRbeta diversity was traced to surviving recipient T cells and thymic progenitors. Counts and diversity of T cells one year after transplant came mostly from newly produced T cells.

The CDR3 consists of 16 residues. The junction had 9 bases not matched to a gene; V was cut back by 1 base and J by 6 bases. Per germline, CDR1 SGDLS and CDR2 YYNGEE. Preparation of the TCRbeta library involved a method that used unique molecular identifiers. TCRdb independently ran MiXCR on the PCR reads; one entry per CDR3 protein. The table shows about 110,000 distinct CDR3 sequences, with approximately 6.4% occurring only once. The sequenced sample was PBMCs, mostly from graft donor cells, obtained 360 days after TCRalphabeta/CD19-depleted stem cell transplant. This chain connects TRBV9 to TRBJ2-2; 7 bases map to TRBD2. The TCR was taken from a male patient aged 2-10 years who had a stem cell transplant for acute lymphoblastic leukemia, so the T cells may come from the graft donor. The CDR3, as DNA: TGTGCCAGCAGCGTATGGTCCGGGGGGACCTCCGGGGAGCTGTTTTTT. It yields the protein CASSVWSGGTSGELFF.